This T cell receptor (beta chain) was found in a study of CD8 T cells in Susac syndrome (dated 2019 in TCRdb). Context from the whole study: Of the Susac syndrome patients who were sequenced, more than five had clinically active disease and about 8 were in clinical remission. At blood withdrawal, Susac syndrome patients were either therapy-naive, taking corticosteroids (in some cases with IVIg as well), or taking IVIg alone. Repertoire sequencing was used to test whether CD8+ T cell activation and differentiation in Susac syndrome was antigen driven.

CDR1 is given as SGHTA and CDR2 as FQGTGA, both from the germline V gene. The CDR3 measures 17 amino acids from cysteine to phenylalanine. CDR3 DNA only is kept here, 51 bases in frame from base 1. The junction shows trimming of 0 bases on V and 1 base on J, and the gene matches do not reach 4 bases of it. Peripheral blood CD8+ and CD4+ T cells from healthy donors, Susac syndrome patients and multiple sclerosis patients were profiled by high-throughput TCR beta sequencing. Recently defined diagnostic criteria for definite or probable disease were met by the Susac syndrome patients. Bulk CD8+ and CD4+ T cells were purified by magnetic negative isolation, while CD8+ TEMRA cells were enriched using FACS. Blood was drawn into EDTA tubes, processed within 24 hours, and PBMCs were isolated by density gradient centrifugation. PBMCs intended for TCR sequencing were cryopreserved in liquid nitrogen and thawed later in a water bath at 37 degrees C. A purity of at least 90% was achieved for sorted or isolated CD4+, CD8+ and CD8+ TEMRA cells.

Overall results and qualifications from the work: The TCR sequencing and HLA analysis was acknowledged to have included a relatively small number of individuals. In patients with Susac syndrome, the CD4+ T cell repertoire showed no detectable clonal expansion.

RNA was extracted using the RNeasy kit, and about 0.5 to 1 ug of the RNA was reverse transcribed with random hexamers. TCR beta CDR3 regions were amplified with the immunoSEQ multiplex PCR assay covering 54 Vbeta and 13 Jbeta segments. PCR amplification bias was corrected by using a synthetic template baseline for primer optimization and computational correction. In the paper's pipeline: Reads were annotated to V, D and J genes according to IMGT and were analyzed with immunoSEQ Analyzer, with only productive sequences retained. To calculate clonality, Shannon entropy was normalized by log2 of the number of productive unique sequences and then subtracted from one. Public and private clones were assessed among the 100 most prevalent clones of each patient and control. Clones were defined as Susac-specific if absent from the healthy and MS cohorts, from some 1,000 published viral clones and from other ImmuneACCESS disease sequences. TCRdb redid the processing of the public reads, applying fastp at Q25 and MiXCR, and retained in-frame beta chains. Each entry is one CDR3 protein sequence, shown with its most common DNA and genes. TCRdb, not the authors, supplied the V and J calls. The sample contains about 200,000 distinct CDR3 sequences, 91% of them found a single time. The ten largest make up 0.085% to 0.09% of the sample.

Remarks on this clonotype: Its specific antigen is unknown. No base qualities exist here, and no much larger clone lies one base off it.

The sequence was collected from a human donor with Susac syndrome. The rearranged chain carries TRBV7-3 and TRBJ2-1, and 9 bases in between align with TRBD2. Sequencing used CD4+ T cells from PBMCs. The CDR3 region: CASSLTTAGGSYNEQFF. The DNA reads TGTGCCAGCAGCTTAACTACTGCGGGAGGGTCCTACAATGAGCAGTTCTTC. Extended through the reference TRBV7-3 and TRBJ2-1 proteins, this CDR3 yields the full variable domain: GAGVSQTPSNKVTEKGKYVELRCDPISGHTALYWYRQSLGQGPEFLIYFQGTGAADDSGLPNDRFFAVRPEGSVSTLKIQRTERGDSAVYLCASSLTTAGGSYNEQFFGPGTRLTVL.